This TCR beta chain was identified in a study of cytomegalovirus exposure and HLA in healthy donors. Findings and limits, study-wide: In vitro assays verified that three CMV-associated chains recognized CMV antigens specifically. The study recorded 150 to 200 TCR beta chains that were cytomegalovirus-associated.

A remark on this clone: Its antigen is unknown.

The V and J ends lost 4 bases and 1 base, in that order; junction bases with no gene match: 4. This CDR3 spans 14 amino acids. CDR1 and CDR2 from the germline V gene are SGHRS and YFSETQ. Primers for the PCR totalled 60 Vbeta and 13 Jbeta. Original analysis: In a later analysis, of tens of millions of unique beta chains, about 12 million appeared in at least two donors. Profiling relied on immunoSEQ multiplex PCR, and the TCRdb table lists in-frame clones only, not all of them. V, J and clone size were drawn from that table, and D and trimming were deduced from the DNA. The sample shows roughly 110,000 clones, under 80% of them seen only once.

The receptor was derived from a man aged 55 to 70 in good health and CMV-seronegative. The rearrangement joins TRBV5-1 to TRBJ1-2, with 7 bases lining up with TRBD1. The sample was PBMCs. The CDR3 bases are TGCGCCAGCAGCGAAGGACAGGTTAACTATGGCTACACCTTC. Its protein is CASSEGQVNYGYTF.